Following are 27 T cell receptor beta chains from one sample sequenced in a study of T cell responses to AZD1222 COVID-19 vaccine. Sequencing was performed with immunoSEQ multiplex PCR; in TCRdb, only in-frame clones are kept and a portion is missing. In the table there are 190,000 or so clones, 80% to 95% of which are singletons. Sequencing was performed on peripheral blood, taken 28 days after the second AZD1222 dose. The receptor source for this set is an adult who received the AZD1222 COVID-19 vaccine.

The chain employs TRBV13 and TRBJ1-2, with unresolved D. Per germline, CDR1 PRHDT and CDR2 FYEKMQ (reference sequence). V was shortened by 1 base and J by 3 bases, with 18 bases between the two germline ends. The CDR3 spans 17 residues. The CDR3: CASSLVTPPGRDYGYTF. Here the CDR3 DNA reads TGTGCCAGCAGCTTAGTGACACCACCGGGGAGGGACTATGGCTACACCTTC. Combining the CDR3 with reference TRBV13 and TRBJ1-2 gives the whole variable domain AAGVIQSPRHLIKEKRETATLKCYPIPRHDTVYWYQQGPGQDPQFLISFYEKMQSDKGSIPDRFSAQQFSDYHSELNMSSLELGDSALYFCASSLVTPPGRDYGYTFGSGTRLTVV.

V usage is TRBV6-5 and J usage is TRBJ1-5; no clear D gene. Trimming pared 2 bases from V and 0 bases from J, leaving 8 bases between. Per the germline V gene, CDR1 is MNHEY and CDR2 is SVGAGI. The CDR3 is made up of 15 amino acids. CDR3 loop: CASSYSVNSNQPQHF. Here the CDR3 DNA reads TGTGCCAGCAGTTACAGCGTCAATAGCAATCAGCCCCAGCATTTT.

The chain carries TRBV4-1 and TRBJ2-5; D is possibly TRBD2 (6 bases). The CDR3 length is 16 residues. Trimming pared 7 bases from V and 5 bases from J, leaving 23 bases between. Per the germline V gene, CDR1 is MGHRA and CDR2 is YSYEKL. CDR3: CASTPPSARGWETQYF. CDR3 coding DNA: TGCGCCAGCACCCCCCCTTCTGCGCGGGGTTGGGAGACCCAGTACTTC.

CDR3 coding DNA: TGCGCCAGCCCTCGCAATAGCCGCGTGGCGGAGAGGTCAGATACGCAGTATTTT. It yields the protein CASPRNSRVAERSDTQYF. This rearrangement joins TRBV23-1 to TRBJ2-3; D ambiguous. TRBV23-1 is an ORF, and what it does is uncertain. There are 18 residues in the CDR3. Trimming removed 8 bases from V and 4 bases from J, with 28 bases in between.

This CDR3 is CASSPGVGRDGGNEKLFF. The CDR3 bases are TGCGCCAGCAGCCCGGGAGTGGGCCGGGACGGAGGTAATGAAAAACTGTTTTTT. The chain employs TRBV5-1 and TRBJ1-4; maybe TRBD1 (5 bases). The CDR3 contains 18 residues. The V gene lost 4 bases and the J gene lost 4 bases, with 23 bases spanning the gap. Germline assignment: CDR1 SGHRS and CDR2 YFSETQ. Supplemented by reference TRBV5-1 and TRBJ1-4, the full variable domain reads KAGVTQTPRYLIKTRGQQVTLSCSPISGHRSVSWYQQTPGQGLQFLFEYFSETQRNKGNFPGRFSGRQFSNSRSEMNVSTLELGDSALYLCASSPGVGRDGGNEKLFFGSGTQLSVL.

The rearrangement joins TRBV10-3 to TRBJ2-3, with a tentative D call TRBD2 (6 bases). Germline V gene data show CDR1 as ENHRY and CDR2 as SYGVKD. Trimming removed 4 bases from V and 4 bases from J, with 12 bases in between. CDR3 length: 14 residues. CDR3 protein: CAISGRLDADTQYF. The CDR3 coding sequence is TGTGCCATCAGTGGAAGACTAGATGCAGATACGCAGTATTTT.

The gene calls are TRBV5-1 and TRBJ2-3, with a weak D call TRBD2 (6 bases). This CDR3 comprises 14 residues. Deletions cut 4 bases from V and 6 bases from J, with 15 bases between. The germline V gene has CDR1 SGHRS and CDR2 YFSETQ. The CDR3 sequence is CASSTGRGTDTQYF. CDR3 sequence (DNA): TGCGCCAGCAGCACAGGACGGGGGACGGATACGCAGTATTTT.

The chain uses TRBV6-5 and TRBJ2-5, with a possible D match to TRBD2 (6 bases). V gave up 0 bases and J gave up 5 bases, with 10 bases separating them. The germline V gene encodes CDR1 MNHEY and CDR2 SVGAGI. This CDR3 is 14 amino acids long. CDR3 sequence (DNA): TGTGCCAGCAGTTACTCGGCGGGGTGGGAGACCCAGTACTTC. Residues: CASSYSAGWETQYF.

This clone was recorded a few times. The rearrangement links TRBV20-1 to TRBJ1-5; D is undetermined. CDR1 and CDR2 (germline): DFQATT, SNEGSKA (reference sequence). This CDR3 is built from 10 residues. The germline V and J ends were trimmed by 7 bases and 2 bases, with 3 bases remaining between them. The CDR3 sequence: CSVRNQPQHF. Written as DNA, the CDR3 is TGCAGTGTTCGCAATCAGCCCCAGCATTTT.

This chain uses TRBV6-5 with TRBJ2-2; 9 positions match TRBD2. CDR1 is MNHEY and CDR2 is SVGAGI in the germline V gene. With V trimmed by 4 bases and J by 5 bases, 5 bases remained unmatched. The CDR3 is 15 amino acids. CDR3 bases: TGTGCCAGCAGTTTTAGCGGGAGTATTACCGGGGAGCTGTTTTTT. It encodes CASSFSGSITGELFF.

The chain combines TRBV4-1 with TRBJ2-2; TRBD2 agrees at 9 bases. The CDR3 is made up of 17 amino acids. The V segment lost 0 bases and the J segment 9 bases; nucleotides outside the gene matches: 11. Germline V gene lookup returns CDR1 MGHRA and CDR2 YSYEKL. CDR3 nucleotide sequence: TGCGCCAGCAGCCAAGATAGGGGCGCGGGAGGGCCTCGGGAGCTGTTTTTT. Its translation is CASSQDRGAGGPRELFF.

This clone was picked up one time. This sequence joins TRBV10-3 and TRBJ2-7, with 7 bases identical to TRBD2. The CDR3 runs 13 residues. Germline trimming cut 3 bases from V and 5 bases from J; bases unmatched to any gene: 4. The germline CDR1 and CDR2 sequences are ENHRY and SYGVKD. CDR3 nucleotides: TGTGCCATCAGTGAAACTAGCGCTAACGAGCAGTACTTC. It encodes CAISETSANEQYF.

This chain uses TRBV6-2 or TRBV6-3 with TRBJ2-1; maybe TRBD2 (6 bases). This CDR3 has 16 residues. V shed 2 bases and J shed 6 bases, with 17 bases lying between them. CDR1 is MNHEY and CDR2 is SVGEGT in the germline V gene. In DNA form, the CDR3 reads TGTGCCAGCAGTTACGTAGATTGGACTACGGGCAATGAGCAGTTCTTC. This gives the protein CASSYVDWTTGNEQFF.

This chain joins TRBV24-1 and TRBJ1-1; TRBD1 matches 9 bases. The V gene end was trimmed by 5 bases and the J gene end by 5 bases; junction bases not matched to a gene: 8. The CDR3 totals 15 residues. Germline V gene lookup returns CDR1 KGHDR and CDR2 SFDVKD. This CDR3 is CATSATGGGRTEAFF. As DNA, the CDR3 is TGTGCCACCAGTGCAACAGGGGGCGGGAGGACTGAAGCTTTCTTT.

The chain has TRBV2 and TRBJ2-1; TRBD2 matches at 15 bases. The germline V gene has CDR1 SNHLY and CDR2 FYNNEI. Trimming cost V 5 bases and J 6 bases; bases outside gene matches: 11. The CDR3 is 18 amino acids. Written as DNA, the CDR3 is TGTGCCAGCAGTCGCGGGACTAGCGGGAGGAAGGGGGGCAATGAGCAGTTCTTC. Protein sequence: CASSRGTSGRKGGNEQFF.

Written as DNA, the CDR3 is TGTGCCAGCAGCCCCCGAGGGGTCGCAGTAGGGGAGCTGTTTTTT. This sequence encodes CASSPRGVAVGELFF. This chain joins TRBV7-9 and TRBJ2-2, with D possibly called TRBD1 or TRBD2 (5 bases each). V shed 5 bases and J shed 8 bases, with 18 bases lying between them. The germline V gene encodes CDR1 SEHNR and CDR2 FQNEAQ (reference sequence). The CDR3 covers 15 residues.

This sequence joins TRBV3-1 (or the pseudogene TRBV3-2) and TRBJ1-1; 12 nucleotides match TRBD1. Trimming cost V 0 bases and J 0 bases; bases outside gene matches: 8. Germline CDR1 is LGHDT and CDR2 is YNNKEL (reference sequence). The CDR3 spans 19 residues. This CDR3 is CASSQDNEGQGAVNTEAFF. DNA of the CDR3: TGTGCCAGCAGCCAAGATAATGAGGGACAGGGGGCAGTGAACACTGAAGCTTTCTTT.

The chain recombines TRBV9 with TRBJ2-2; TRBD2 matches at 9 bases. V was clipped by 2 bases and J by 7 bases; unmatched bases: 12. This CDR3 spans 17 amino acids. Germline V gives CDR1 SGDLS, CDR2 YYNGEE. The CDR3 coding sequence is TGTGCCAGCAGCGTCCCCTCCGGGCGGGAGGGCTTCGGGGAGCTGTTTTTT. Protein sequence: CASSVPSGREGFGELFF.

The table lists this clone with a count of one. The chain couples TRBV4-1 to TRBJ1-5; a possible D gene is TRBD1 (6 bases). V lost 1 base to trimming and J lost 2 bases, with 15 bases between them. The CDR3 loop spans 17 amino acids. CDR1 and CDR2 (germline): MGHRA, YSYEKL. CDR3 in amino acids: CASSQVGTSQGNQPQHF. For the CDR3, the DNA is TGCGCCAGCAGCCAAGTTGGGACATCCCAGGGCAATCAGCCCCAGCATTTT.

The gene calls are TRBV5-5 and TRBJ2-5, with D possibly matching TRBD1 (6 bases). Trimming removed 6 bases at V and 5 bases at J, with 17 bases between. This CDR3 spans 14 amino acids. From germline, CDR1 is SGHKS and CDR2 YYEKEE (reference sequence). The CDR3 DNA follows: TGTGCCAGCACCTCTCGCAGGGGTTGGGAGACCCAGTACTTC. This translates into CASTSRRGWETQYF.

The chain joins TRBV30 to TRBJ2-1, with D perhaps assigned TRBD1 or TRBD2 (6 bases each). V was cut by 6 bases and J by 10 bases, with 22 bases left in between. CDR1 GTSNPN and CDR2 SVGIG come from the germline V gene (reference sequence). The CDR3 totals 14 residues. As DNA, the CDR3 is TGTGCCTGCCACCCGGGGGCGCTTCTGGGAGAGCAGTTCTTC. This translates into CACHPGALLGEQFF. Full variable domain (missing parts from reference TRBV30 and TRBJ2-1): SQTIHQWPATLVQPVGSPLSLECTVEGTSNPNLYWYRQAAGRGLQLLFYSVGIGQISSEVPQNLSASRPQDRQFILSSKKLLLSDSGFYLCACHPGALLGEQFFGPGTRLTVL.

This clone showed up just once. Here the CDR3 DNA reads TGTGCCAGCAGCCTCGGATATGGGGGCCAATTAGGGGACATTCAGTACTTC. Translation: CASSLGYGGQLGDIQYF. The chain recombines TRBV14 with TRBJ2-4, with D possibly being TRBD1 (6 bases). CDR1 and CDR2 (germline): SGHDN, FVKESK. V was trimmed by 4 bases and J by 8 bases, leaving 24 bases between them. The CDR3 runs to 17 residues. Full variable domain (missing parts from reference TRBV14 and TRBJ2-4): EAGVTQFPSHSVIEKGQTVTLRCDPISGHDNLYWYRRVMGKEIKFLLHFVKESKQDESGMPNNRFLAERTGGTYSTLKVQPAELEDSGVYFCASSLGYGGQLGDIQYFGAGTRLSVL.

The rearrangement uses TRBV5-1 and TRBJ2-1, with 7 bases matching TRBD2. Germline V gene sequence: CDR1 SGHRS, CDR2 YFSETQ. V gave up 5 bases and J gave up 5 bases; unmatched junction bases: 10. CDR3 length: 15 residues. This CDR3 reads CASSPREGRNNEQFF. DNA of the CDR3: TGCGCCAGCAGTCCGAGGGAGGGCCGGAACAATGAGCAGTTCTTC.

The V gene is TRBV11-2, the J gene TRBJ2-5; 9 bases are shared with TRBD2. Germline V gene lookup returns CDR1 SGHAT and CDR2 FQNNGV. V trimming: 1 base; J trimming: 4 bases; junction bases outside the gene matches: 4. The CDR3 is 15 residues long. CDR3 in DNA: TGTGCCAGCAGCTTAGTTGGTAGCGGGAGAGAGACCCAGTACTTC. Translation: CASSLVGSGRETQYF.

The chain couples TRBV7-9 to TRBJ2-5; tentatively, D is TRBD2 (5 bases). CDR1 is SEHNR, CDR2 FQNEAQ, per germline (reference sequence). The CDR3 sequence is 15 residues long. Trimming took off 2 bases at V and 3 bases at J, with 13 bases between the two ends. The chain's CDR3 is CASSLLSGREETQYF. CDR3 coding DNA: TGTGCCAGCAGCTTACTGTCGGGAAGGGAAGAGACCCAGTACTTC.

CDR3 sequence: CAWGGRIFNYGYTF. The CDR3 DNA sequence: TGTGCCTGGGGGGGACGGATATTTAACTATGGCTACACCTTC. The rearrangement joins TRBV30 to TRBJ1-2, with D perhaps TRBD1 (5 bases). The germline gives CDR1 GTSNPN, CDR2 SVGIG (reference sequence). The length of the CDR3 is 14 residues. Trimming pared 5 bases from V and 1 base from J, leaving 14 bases between.

Here the CDR3 DNA reads TGTGCCAGCAAAAGGGGGGAAAATACTGAAGCTTTCTTT. Translated, it gives CASKRGENTEAFF. The V gene is TRBV6-5, the J gene TRBJ1-1; a possible D gene is TRBD1 (6 bases). Germline V gives CDR1 MNHEY, CDR2 SVGAGI. The CDR3 has 13 amino acids. Trimming left V 7 bases short and J 5 bases short, with 14 bases between.